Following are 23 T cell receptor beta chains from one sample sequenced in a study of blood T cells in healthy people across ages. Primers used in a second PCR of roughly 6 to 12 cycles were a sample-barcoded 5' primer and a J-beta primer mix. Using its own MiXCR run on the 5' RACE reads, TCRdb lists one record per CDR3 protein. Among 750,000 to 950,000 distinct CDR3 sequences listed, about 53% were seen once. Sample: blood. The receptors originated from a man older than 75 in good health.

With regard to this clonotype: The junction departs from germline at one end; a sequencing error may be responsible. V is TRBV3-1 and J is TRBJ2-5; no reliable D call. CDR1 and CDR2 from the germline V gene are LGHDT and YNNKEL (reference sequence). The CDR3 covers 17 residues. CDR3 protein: CASSQDPPSRIQEAQYF. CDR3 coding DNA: TGTGCCAGCAGCCAAGATCCCCCCTCGAGGATCCAAGAGGCCCAGTACTTC.

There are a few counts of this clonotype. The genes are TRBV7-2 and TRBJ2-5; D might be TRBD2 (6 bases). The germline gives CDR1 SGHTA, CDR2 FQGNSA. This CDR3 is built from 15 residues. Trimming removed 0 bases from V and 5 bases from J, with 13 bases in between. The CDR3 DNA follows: TGTGCCAGCAGCTTAGCCTCGACTAGTGGGGAGACCCAGTACTTC. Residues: CASSLASTSGETQYF.

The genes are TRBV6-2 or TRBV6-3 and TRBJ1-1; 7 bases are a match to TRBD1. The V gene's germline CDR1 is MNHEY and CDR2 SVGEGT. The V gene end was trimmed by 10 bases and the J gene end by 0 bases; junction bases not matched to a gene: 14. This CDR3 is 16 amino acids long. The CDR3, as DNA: TGTGCCACCCATCTACCGGGACAGACAATGAACACTGAAGCTTTCTTT. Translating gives CATHLPGQTMNTEAFF.

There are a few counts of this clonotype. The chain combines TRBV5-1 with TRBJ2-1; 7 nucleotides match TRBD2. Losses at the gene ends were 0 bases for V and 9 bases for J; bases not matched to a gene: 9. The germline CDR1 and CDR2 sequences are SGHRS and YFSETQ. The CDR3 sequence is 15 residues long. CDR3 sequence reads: CASSLDSLADGEQFF. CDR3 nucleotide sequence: TGCGCCAGCAGCTTGGATAGCCTAGCGGATGGTGAGCAGTTCTTC.

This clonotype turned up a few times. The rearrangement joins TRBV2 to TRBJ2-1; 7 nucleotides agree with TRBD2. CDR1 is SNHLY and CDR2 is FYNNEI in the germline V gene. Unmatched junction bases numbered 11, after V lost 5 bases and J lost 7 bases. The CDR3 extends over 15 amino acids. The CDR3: CASSLPGLPLNEQFF. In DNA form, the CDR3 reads TGTGCCAGCAGTTTACCGGGACTACCGCTTAATGAGCAGTTCTTC. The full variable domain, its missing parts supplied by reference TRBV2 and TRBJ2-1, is EPEVTQTPSHQVTQMGQEVILRCVPISNHLYFYWYRQILGQKVEFLVSFYNNEISEKSEIFDDQFSVERPDGSNFTLKIRSTKLEDSAMYFCASSLPGLPLNEQFFGPGTRLTVL.

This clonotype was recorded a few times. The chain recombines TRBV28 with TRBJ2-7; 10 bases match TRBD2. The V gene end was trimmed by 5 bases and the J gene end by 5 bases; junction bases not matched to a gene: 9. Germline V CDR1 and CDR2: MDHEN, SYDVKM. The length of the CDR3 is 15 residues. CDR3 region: CASSPGGSGGDEQYF. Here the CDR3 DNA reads TGTGCCAGCAGTCCCGGTGGAAGCGGGGGGGACGAGCAGTACTTC.

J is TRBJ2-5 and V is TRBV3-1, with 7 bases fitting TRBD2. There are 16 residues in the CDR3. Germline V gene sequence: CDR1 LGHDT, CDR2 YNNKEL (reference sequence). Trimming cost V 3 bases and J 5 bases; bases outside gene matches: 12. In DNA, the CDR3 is TGTGCCAGCAGCCATAGCCGACTAGCCCCTTGGGAGACCCAGTACTTC. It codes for CASSHSRLAPWETQYF.

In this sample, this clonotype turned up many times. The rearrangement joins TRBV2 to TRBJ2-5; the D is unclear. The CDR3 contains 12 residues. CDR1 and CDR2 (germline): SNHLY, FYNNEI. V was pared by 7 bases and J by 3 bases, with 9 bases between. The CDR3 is CASKGLKETQYF. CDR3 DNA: TGTGCCAGCAAGGGATTAAAAGAGACCCAGTACTTC.

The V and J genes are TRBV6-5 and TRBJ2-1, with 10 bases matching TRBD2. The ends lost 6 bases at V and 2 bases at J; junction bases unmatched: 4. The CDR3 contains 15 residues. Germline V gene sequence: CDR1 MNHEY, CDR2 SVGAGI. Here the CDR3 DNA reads TGTGCCAGCAGCAAGGGACTAGCGCCCTACAATGAGCAGTTCTTC. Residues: CASSKGLAPYNEQFF.

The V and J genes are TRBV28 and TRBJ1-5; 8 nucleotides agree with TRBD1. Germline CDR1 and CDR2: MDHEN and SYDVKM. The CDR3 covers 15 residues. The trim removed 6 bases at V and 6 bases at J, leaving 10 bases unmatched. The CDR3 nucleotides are TGTGCCAGCAGATACCGGGACAGGCTTATTCAGCCCCAGCATTTT. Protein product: CASRYRDRLIQPQHF.

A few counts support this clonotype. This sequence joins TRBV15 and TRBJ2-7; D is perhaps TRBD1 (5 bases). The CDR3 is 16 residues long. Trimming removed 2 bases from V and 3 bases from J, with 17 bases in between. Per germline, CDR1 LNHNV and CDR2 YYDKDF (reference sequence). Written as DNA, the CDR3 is TGTGCCACCAGCAGAACCCGGTCAGGGAAGTTCTACGAGCAGTACTTC. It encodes CATSRTRSGKFYEQYF.

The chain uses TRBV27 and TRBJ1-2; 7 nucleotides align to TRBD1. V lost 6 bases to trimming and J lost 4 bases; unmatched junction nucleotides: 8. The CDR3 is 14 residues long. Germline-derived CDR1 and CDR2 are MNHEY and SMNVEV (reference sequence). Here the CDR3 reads CASSYDRDGYGYTF. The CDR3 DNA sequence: TGTGCCAGCAGCTACGACAGGGACGGCTATGGCTACACCTTC.

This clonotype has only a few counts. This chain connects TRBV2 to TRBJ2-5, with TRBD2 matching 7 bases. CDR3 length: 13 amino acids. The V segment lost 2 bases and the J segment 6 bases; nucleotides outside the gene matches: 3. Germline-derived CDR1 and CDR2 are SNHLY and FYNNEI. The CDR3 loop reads CASSETSVQTQYF. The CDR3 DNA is TGTGCCAGCAGTGAAACTAGCGTTCAGACCCAGTACTTC.

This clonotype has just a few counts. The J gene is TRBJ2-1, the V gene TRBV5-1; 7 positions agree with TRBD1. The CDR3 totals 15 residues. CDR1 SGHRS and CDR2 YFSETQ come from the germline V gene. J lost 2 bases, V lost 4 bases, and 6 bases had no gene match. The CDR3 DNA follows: TGCGCCAGCAGCACAGGGGCCACACCCTACAATGAGCAGTTCTTC. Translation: CASSTGATPYNEQFF.

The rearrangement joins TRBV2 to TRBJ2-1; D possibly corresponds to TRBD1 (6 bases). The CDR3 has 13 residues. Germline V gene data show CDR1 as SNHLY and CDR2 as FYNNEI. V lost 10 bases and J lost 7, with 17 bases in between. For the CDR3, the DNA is TGTGCCACCGGGACACAGGGCTTAAATGAGCAGTTCTTC. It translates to CATGTQGLNEQFF.

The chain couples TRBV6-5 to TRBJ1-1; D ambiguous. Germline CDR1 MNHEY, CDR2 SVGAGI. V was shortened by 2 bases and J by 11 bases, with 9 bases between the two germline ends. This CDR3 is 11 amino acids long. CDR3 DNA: TGTGCCAGCAGTTACGGCTCGTGGGCTTTCTTT. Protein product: CASSYGSWAFF.

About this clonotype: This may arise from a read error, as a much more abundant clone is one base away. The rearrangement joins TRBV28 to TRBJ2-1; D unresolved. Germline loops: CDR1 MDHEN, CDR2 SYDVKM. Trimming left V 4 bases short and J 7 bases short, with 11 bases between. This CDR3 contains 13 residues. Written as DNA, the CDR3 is TGTGCCAGCAGTTGCCCATCCCTTAATGAGCAGTTCTTC. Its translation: CASSCPSLNEQFF.

The DNA for the CDR3 is TGTGCCAGCAGCTTAGATCCCGTATCATCGGGGGAGCAGTACTTC. Encoded protein: CASSLDPVSSGEQYF. The chain recombines TRBV11-2 with TRBJ2-7; possible D gene TRBD2, 5 bases. The CDR3 spans 15 residues. CDR1 and CDR2 from the germline V gene are SGHAT and FQNNGV. The V end lost 0 bases, the J end lost 7 bases, and 16 bases lay between the germline ends.

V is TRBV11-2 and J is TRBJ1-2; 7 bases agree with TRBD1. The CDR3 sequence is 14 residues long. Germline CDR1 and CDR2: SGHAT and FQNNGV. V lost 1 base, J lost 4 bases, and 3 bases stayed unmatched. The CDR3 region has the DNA TGTGCCAGCAGCTTAGTTGGGACAGCCTATGGCTACACCTTC. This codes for CASSLVGTAYGYTF.

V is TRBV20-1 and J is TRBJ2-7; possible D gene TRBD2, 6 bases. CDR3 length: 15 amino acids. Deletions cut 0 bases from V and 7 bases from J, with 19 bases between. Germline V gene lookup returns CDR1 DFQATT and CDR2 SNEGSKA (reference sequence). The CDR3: CSARDGGRFYNEQYF. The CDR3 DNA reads TGCAGTGCTAGAGATGGTGGGAGGTTTTACAATGAGCAGTACTTC.

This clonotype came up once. The CDR3 nucleotides are TGTGCCAGCAGGCTCACAGGGGGCGCCGATACGCAGTATTTT. It specifies CASRLTGGADTQYF. V gene TRBV6-5 combines with J gene TRBJ2-3, with TRBD1 matching over 9 bases. The germline gives CDR1 MNHEY, CDR2 SVGAGI. The length of the CDR3 is 14 residues. The V and J ends lost 6 bases and 6 bases, in that order; junction bases with no gene match: 7.

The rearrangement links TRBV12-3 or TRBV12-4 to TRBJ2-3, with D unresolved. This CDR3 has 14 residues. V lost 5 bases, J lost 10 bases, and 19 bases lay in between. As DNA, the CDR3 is TGTGCCAGCAGTCCCCCTGTTCCCAAAGAATCGCAGTATTTT. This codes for CASSPPVPKESQYF.

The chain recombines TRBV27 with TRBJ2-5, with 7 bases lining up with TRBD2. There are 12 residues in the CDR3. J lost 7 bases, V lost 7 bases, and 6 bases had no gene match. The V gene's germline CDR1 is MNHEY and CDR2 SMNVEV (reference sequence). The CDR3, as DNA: TGTGCCAGCATTTCCGGCGGGGGGACCCAGTACTTC. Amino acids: CASISGGGTQYF.